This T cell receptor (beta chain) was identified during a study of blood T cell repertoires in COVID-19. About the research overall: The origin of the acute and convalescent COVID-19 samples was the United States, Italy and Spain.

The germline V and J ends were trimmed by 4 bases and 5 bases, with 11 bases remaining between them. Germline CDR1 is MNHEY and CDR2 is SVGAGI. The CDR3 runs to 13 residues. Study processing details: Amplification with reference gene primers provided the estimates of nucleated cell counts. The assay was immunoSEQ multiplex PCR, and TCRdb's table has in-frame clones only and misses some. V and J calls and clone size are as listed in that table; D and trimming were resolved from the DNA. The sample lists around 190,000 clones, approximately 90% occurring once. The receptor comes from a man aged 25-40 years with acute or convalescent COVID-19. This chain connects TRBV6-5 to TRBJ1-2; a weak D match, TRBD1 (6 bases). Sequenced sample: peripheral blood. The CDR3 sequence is CASSFQGIYGYTF. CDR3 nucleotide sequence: TGTGCCAGCAGTTTTCAGGGGATTTATGGCTACACCTTC.